This T cell receptor (beta chain) appears in the sequencing data of a study of T cell changes during pregnancy in multiple sclerosis. The CDR3 loop spans 14 amino acids. Germline CDR1 and CDR2: SGHRS and YFSETQ. The V end lost 4 bases, the J end lost 7 bases, and 17 bases lay between the germline ends. TCRdb's table, derived via immunoSEQ multiplex PCR, lists solely in-frame clones and lacks some. The sample has some 46,000 clones, nearly 95% seen once. This sequence joins TRBV5-1 and TRBJ1-2; a weak D match, TRBD1 (6 bases). This receptor was identified in a female donor with multiple sclerosis, enrolled in a pregnancy study. This specimen was peripheral blood, taken in the third trimester of pregnancy. The CDR3 DNA reads as TGCGCCAGCAGCCCGGACAGCGGGGGGGGTGGCTACACCTTC. It encodes CASSPDSGGGGYTF.